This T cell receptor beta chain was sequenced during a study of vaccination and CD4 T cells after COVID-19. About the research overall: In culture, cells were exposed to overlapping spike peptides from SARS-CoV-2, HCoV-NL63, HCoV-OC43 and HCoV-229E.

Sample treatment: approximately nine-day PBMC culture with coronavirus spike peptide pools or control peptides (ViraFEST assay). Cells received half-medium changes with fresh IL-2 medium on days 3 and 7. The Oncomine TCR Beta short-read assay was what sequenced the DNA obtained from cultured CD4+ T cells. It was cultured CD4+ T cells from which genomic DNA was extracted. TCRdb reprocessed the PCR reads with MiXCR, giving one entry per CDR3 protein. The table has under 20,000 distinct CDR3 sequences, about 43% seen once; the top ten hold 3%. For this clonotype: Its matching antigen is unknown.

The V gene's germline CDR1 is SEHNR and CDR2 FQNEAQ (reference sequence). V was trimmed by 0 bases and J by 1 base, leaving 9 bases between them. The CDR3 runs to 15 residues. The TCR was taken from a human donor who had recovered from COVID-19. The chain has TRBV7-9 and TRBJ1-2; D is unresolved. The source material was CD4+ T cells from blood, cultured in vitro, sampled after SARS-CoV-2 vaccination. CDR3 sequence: CASSLAGRINYGYTF. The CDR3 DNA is TGTGCCAGCAGCTTAGCTGGACGGATTAACTATGGCTACACCTTC.